This T cell receptor (beta chain) was recorded in a study of identical twins. This clonotype was recorded a few times. At one end, the junction sequence differs from germline, possibly due to a read error. TCRdb redid the calling of the 5' RACE reads with MiXCR, one entry per CDR3 protein. Here the sample spans hundreds of thousands of distinct CDR3 sequences, over 5% being singletons. The CDR3 length is 13 residues. CDR1 and CDR2 (germline): LGHNA, YNFKEQ. The chain links TRBV4-2 to TRBJ2-3; D gene unclear. This TCR derives from a man between 18 and 35 years old in good health. Sample: naive T cells sorted from blood. This chain's CDR3 is CASSQAEDNFRHF. The CDR3 coding sequence is TGTGCCAGCAGCCAAGCGGAAGATAATTTTCGGCATTTT.